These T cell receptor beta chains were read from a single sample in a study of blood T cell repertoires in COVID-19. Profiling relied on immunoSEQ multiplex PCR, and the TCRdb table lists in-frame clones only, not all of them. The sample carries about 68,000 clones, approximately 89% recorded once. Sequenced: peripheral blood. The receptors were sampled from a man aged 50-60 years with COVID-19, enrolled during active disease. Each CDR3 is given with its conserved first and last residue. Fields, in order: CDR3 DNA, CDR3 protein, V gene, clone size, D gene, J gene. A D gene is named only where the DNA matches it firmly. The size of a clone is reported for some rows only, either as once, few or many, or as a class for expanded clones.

CDR3nt: TGTGCCAGCAGGTTTCTCGGGGATACGCAGTATTTT
CDR3aa: CASRFLGDTQYF
v_gene: TRBV11-2
abundance: .
d_gene: .
j_gene: TRBJ2-3

CDR3nt: TGTGCCAGCAGCTTAACCAGCGGGGGCTTACAAGAGACCCAGTACTTC
CDR3aa: CASSLTSGGLQETQYF
v_gene: TRBV13
abundance: .
d_gene: TRBD2
j_gene: TRBJ2-5

CDR3nt: TGTGCCAGCAGCTTGGAAAGGGGGACCTACGAGCAGTACTTC
CDR3aa: CASSLERGTYEQYF
v_gene: TRBV5-8
abundance: .
d_gene: .
j_gene: TRBJ2-7

CDR3nt: TGTGCCAGCAGTTTAGCGGGCATACAAGAGACCCAGTACTTC
CDR3aa: CASSLAGIQETQYF
v_gene: TRBV27
abundance: .
d_gene: .
j_gene: TRBJ2-5

CDR3nt: TGTGCCAGCAGCCCGAGGATAGGGGGCGCAGATACGCAGTATTTT
CDR3aa: CASSPRIGGADTQYF
v_gene: TRBV3-1/TRBV3-2
abundance: .
d_gene: TRBD1
j_gene: TRBJ2-3

CDR3nt: TGTGCCAGCAGCTCGACCTCTGGGCCTTTAAGCTCCTATAATTCACCCCTCCACTTT
CDR3aa: CASSSTSGPLSSYNSPLHF
v_gene: TRBV13
abundance: .
d_gene: .
j_gene: TRBJ1-6

CDR3nt: TGTGCCAGTAGTATTCGTAACATAATCGGCGGCTCGGAAATAACAGATACGCAGTATTTT
CDR3aa: CASSIRNIIGGSEITDTQYF
v_gene: TRBV19
abundance: .
d_gene: .
j_gene: TRBJ2-3

CDR3nt: TGTGCCAGCTGTAAGAAGGAGAACGTCCAAGAGACCCAGTACTTC
CDR3aa: CASCKKENVQETQYF
v_gene: TRBV5-4
abundance: .
d_gene: .
j_gene: TRBJ2-5

CDR3nt: TGTGCCAGCTCTACTCAGGGCGGCTATGGCTACACCTTC
CDR3aa: CASSTQGGYGYTF
v_gene: TRBV18
abundance: .
d_gene: .
j_gene: TRBJ1-2

CDR3nt: TGTGCCAGCAGCCCATTTGGGGGGGGCCCGAAAGGTAAGCAGTTCTTC
CDR3aa: CASSPFGGGPKGKQFF
v_gene: TRBV14
abundance: .
d_gene: .
j_gene: TRBJ2-1

CDR3nt: TGTGCCAGCAGCCGGGACAGGTTGAGTGAGCAGTTCTTC
CDR3aa: CASSRDRLSEQFF
v_gene: TRBV11-3
abundance: few
d_gene: TRBD1
j_gene: TRBJ2-1

CDR3nt: TGCGCCAGCAGTCTACAGGTCACCGGGGAGCTGTTTTTT
CDR3aa: CASSLQVTGELFF
v_gene: TRBV5-1
abundance: .
d_gene: .
j_gene: TRBJ2-2

CDR3nt: TGTGCCAGCAGCTTGTGGACAAGTAGCAATCAGCCCCAGCATTTT
CDR3aa: CASSLWTSSNQPQHF
v_gene: TRBV5-8
abundance: once
d_gene: .
j_gene: TRBJ1-5

CDR3nt: TGTGCCAGCAGTCGTGGGTCAGGGGGCATCTATGGCTACACCTTC
CDR3aa: CASSRGSGGIYGYTF
v_gene: TRBV6-5
abundance: .
d_gene: TRBD1
j_gene: TRBJ1-2

CDR3nt: TGTGCCAGCAGCTCCGGGACAGGGGTCTTAAACGAGCAGTACTTC
CDR3aa: CASSSGTGVLNEQYF
v_gene: TRBV7-9
abundance: .
d_gene: TRBD1
j_gene: TRBJ2-7

CDR3nt: TGTGCCAGCAGCGCCCAGGGGGCAGAGACCCAGTACTTC
CDR3aa: CASSAQGAETQYF
v_gene: TRBV5-4
abundance: once
d_gene: TRBD1
j_gene: TRBJ2-5

CDR3nt: TGTGCCAGCAGCCTCGTCTCGTACACAGATACGCAGTATTTT
CDR3aa: CASSLVSYTDTQYF
v_gene: TRBV5-5
abundance: .
d_gene: .
j_gene: TRBJ2-3

CDR3nt: TGCGCCAGCAGCCAAGTTCCTCTAGGTAATGAAAAACTGTTTTTT
CDR3aa: CASSQVPLGNEKLFF
v_gene: TRBV4-3
abundance: .
d_gene: .
j_gene: TRBJ1-4

CDR3nt: TGTGCCAGCAGTACAGGACAGGGTAGCAATCAGCCCCAGCATTTT
CDR3aa: CASSTGQGSNQPQHF
v_gene: TRBV28
abundance: .
d_gene: TRBD1
j_gene: TRBJ1-5

CDR3nt: TGTGCCAGCAGAAGCCAGGGGGCGCGTACCGGGGAGCTGTTTTTT
CDR3aa: CASRSQGARTGELFF
v_gene: TRBV6-6
abundance: .
d_gene: TRBD1
j_gene: TRBJ2-2

CDR3nt: TGTGCCAGCACGGGGACAACCACTCCGCAGTATTTT
CDR3aa: CASTGTTTPQYF
v_gene: TRBV28
abundance: .
d_gene: .
j_gene: TRBJ2-3

CDR3nt: TGTGCCAGCTCAAGGGACAGGAAGGCCACCTACGAGCAGTACTTC
CDR3aa: CASSRDRKATYEQYF
v_gene: TRBV18
abundance: .
d_gene: TRBD1
j_gene: TRBJ2-7

CDR3nt: TGTGCCAGCAGCCGACTAGCGGGAACAGCCTACGAGCAGTACTTC
CDR3aa: CASSRLAGTAYEQYF
v_gene: TRBV27
abundance: .
d_gene: TRBD2
j_gene: TRBJ2-7

CDR3nt: TGCGCCTCCCAATCCGGCACAGGGAATACTGAAGCTTTCTTT
CDR3aa: CASQSGTGNTEAFF
v_gene: TRBV5-1
abundance: .
d_gene: .
j_gene: TRBJ1-1

CDR3nt: TGCAGTGCGTCGGGGTGGGATACGCAGTATTTT
CDR3aa: CSASGWDTQYF
v_gene: TRBV20-1
abundance: .
d_gene: .
j_gene: TRBJ2-3

CDR3nt: TGTGCCAGCAGTTCCGGGACAGGGGAGGGTGAGCAGTTCTTC
CDR3aa: CASSSGTGEGEQFF
v_gene: TRBV6-5
abundance: .
d_gene: TRBD1
j_gene: TRBJ2-1

CDR3nt: TGTGCCAGCAGCTCAAGGAGAACGGGGAGCACAGATACGCAGTATTTT
CDR3aa: CASSSRRTGSTDTQYF
v_gene: TRBV28
abundance: .
d_gene: .
j_gene: TRBJ2-3

CDR3nt: TGTGCCAGCTCTTCTAGCGGGAAAGAGACCCAGTACTTC
CDR3aa: CASSSSGKETQYF
v_gene: TRBV18
abundance: few
d_gene: TRBD2
j_gene: TRBJ2-5

CDR3nt: TGCGCCAGCAGGGAGGGTAACTATGGCTACACCTTC
CDR3aa: CASREGNYGYTF
v_gene: TRBV5-1
abundance: .
d_gene: .
j_gene: TRBJ1-2

CDR3nt: TGTGCCAGCAGCTTAGAACAGACCACAGATACGCAGTATTTT
CDR3aa: CASSLEQTTDTQYF
v_gene: TRBV7-6
abundance: .
d_gene: .
j_gene: TRBJ2-3

CDR3nt: TGTGCCAGCAGGAAGACAGGGGGCAATGAGCAGTTCTTC
CDR3aa: CASRKTGGNEQFF
v_gene: TRBV6-5
abundance: few
d_gene: TRBD1
j_gene: TRBJ2-1

CDR3nt: TGTGCCAGCTCACCTGGGACTAGCGGCACAGATACGCAGTATTTT
CDR3aa: CASSPGTSGTDTQYF
v_gene: TRBV18
abundance: .
d_gene: TRBD2
j_gene: TRBJ2-3

CDR3nt: TGTGCCAGCAGCTCAATGCATACAACTAGCGGGAGTGCGCAGTTCTTC
CDR3aa: CASSSMHTTSGSAQFF
v_gene: TRBV7-9
abundance: .
d_gene: TRBD2
j_gene: TRBJ2-1

CDR3nt: TGCAGCGTTGAGGGGACAGGAAACACAGATACGCAGTATTTT
CDR3aa: CSVEGTGNTDTQYF
v_gene: TRBV29-1
abundance: .
d_gene: TRBD1
j_gene: TRBJ2-3

CDR3nt: TGTGCCAGTAGTATTACGGGATATGAAGCTTTCTTT
CDR3aa: CASSITGYEAFF
v_gene: TRBV19
abundance: once
d_gene: .
j_gene: TRBJ1-1

CDR3nt: TGTGCCAGCAGTTACCGGGGCGGGGGCACAGATACGCAGTATTTT
CDR3aa: CASSYRGGGTDTQYF
v_gene: TRBV6-5
abundance: .
d_gene: .
j_gene: TRBJ2-3

CDR3nt: TGTGCCAGCAGCCCAGGGGGCAGACGAGGTGTCACCGGGGAGCTGTTTTTT
CDR3aa: CASSPGGRRGVTGELFF
v_gene: TRBV11-3
abundance: .
d_gene: TRBD1
j_gene: TRBJ2-2

CDR3nt: TGTGCCAGCAGTTACTCGAGAACTAGCGGCGGTAGAGATACGCAGTATTTT
CDR3aa: CASSYSRTSGGRDTQYF
v_gene: TRBV6-2/TRBV6-3
abundance: .
d_gene: TRBD2
j_gene: TRBJ2-3

CDR3nt: TGCAGTGCTAGTACAGGGGGCTATGGCTACACCTTC
CDR3aa: CSASTGGYGYTF
v_gene: TRBV20-1
abundance: .
d_gene: TRBD1
j_gene: TRBJ1-2

CDR3nt: TGTGCCAGTAGTACCGCCGCAGGGGGCGCGAACACCGGGGAGCTGTTTTTT
CDR3aa: CASSTAAGGANTGELFF
v_gene: TRBV19
abundance: .
d_gene: TRBD1
j_gene: TRBJ2-2